The T cell receptor (beta chain) under discussion was sequenced for a study of Ad26.COV2.S vaccination and SARS-CoV-2 variants. Study information: The authors gave Ad26.COV2.S intramuscularly, either once or twice 56 days apart. Study results and caveats: Following vaccination, spike-specific CD8+ and CD4+ T cell responses reportedly exhibited substantial breadth.

The treatment was: 15 to 20 received Ad26.COV2.S at low or high dose, single or two shots; several received placebo; per-sample allocation not given. Samples came from day 63 after the first vaccine or placebo injection. In Boston, an adult donor aged 18-55 years took part. TCRdb keeps only in-frame clones here, not all; method: immunoSEQ multiplex PCR. The sample has 350,000 to 600,000 clones, around 89% seen once. In regard to this clone: Its antigen is unknown.

Trimming took off 4 bases at V and 1 base at J, with 8 bases between the two ends. The germline V gene has CDR1 GTSNPN and CDR2 SVGIG (reference sequence). The CDR3 is 14 amino acids. The sequence was obtained from a person aged 18-60 years who received the Ad26.COV2.S COVID-19 vaccine or a placebo. Source: peripheral blood, taken in a trial of Ad26.COV2.S vaccine versus placebo. V gene TRBV30 combines with J gene TRBJ2-6; D is uncertain. The CDR3 loop reads CAWTKGSGANVLTF. The CDR3 DNA reads as TGTGCCTGGACGAAAGGGTCTGGGGCCAACGTCCTGACTTTC.